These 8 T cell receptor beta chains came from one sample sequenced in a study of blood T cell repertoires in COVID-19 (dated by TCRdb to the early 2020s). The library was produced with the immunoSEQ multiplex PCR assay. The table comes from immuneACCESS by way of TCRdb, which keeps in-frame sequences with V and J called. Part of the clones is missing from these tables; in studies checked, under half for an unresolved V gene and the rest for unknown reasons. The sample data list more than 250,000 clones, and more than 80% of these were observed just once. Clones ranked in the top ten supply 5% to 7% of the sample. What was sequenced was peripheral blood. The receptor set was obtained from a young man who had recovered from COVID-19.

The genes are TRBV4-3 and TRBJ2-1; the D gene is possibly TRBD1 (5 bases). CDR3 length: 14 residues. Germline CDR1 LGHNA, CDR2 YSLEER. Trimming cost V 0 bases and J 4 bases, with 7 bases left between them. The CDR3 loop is CASSQDSGYNEQFF. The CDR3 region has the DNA TGCGCCAGCAGCCAAGATTCAGGGTACAATGAGCAGTTCTTC.

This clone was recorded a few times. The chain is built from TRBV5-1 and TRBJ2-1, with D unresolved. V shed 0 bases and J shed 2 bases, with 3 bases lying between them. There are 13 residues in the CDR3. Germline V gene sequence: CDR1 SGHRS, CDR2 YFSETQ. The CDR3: CASSLVTYNEQFF. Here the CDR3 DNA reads TGCGCCAGCAGCTTGGTTACCTACAATGAGCAGTTCTTC.

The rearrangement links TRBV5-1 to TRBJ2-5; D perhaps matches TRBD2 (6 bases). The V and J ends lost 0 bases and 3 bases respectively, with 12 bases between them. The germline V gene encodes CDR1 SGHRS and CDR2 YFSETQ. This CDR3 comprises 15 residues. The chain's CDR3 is CASSLDFSGEETQYF. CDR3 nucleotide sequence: TGCGCCAGCAGCTTGGATTTTAGCGGAGAAGAGACCCAGTACTTC.

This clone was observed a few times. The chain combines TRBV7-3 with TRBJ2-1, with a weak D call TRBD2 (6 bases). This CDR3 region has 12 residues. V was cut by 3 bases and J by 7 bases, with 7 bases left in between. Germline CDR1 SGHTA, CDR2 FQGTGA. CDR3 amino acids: CASSFGRNEQFF. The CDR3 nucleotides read TGTGCCAGCAGCTTCGGGAGAAATGAGCAGTTCTTC.

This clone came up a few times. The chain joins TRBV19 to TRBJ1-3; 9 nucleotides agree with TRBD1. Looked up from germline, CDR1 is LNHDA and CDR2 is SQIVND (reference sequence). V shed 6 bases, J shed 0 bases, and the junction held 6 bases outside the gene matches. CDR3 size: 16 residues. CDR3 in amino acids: CASSGQGRYSGNTIYF. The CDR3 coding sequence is TGTGCCAGTAGCGGACAGGGGCGCTACTCTGGAAACACCATATATTTT. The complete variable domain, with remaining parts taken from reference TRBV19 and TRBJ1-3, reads DGGITQSPKYLFRKEGQNVTLSCEQNLNHDAMYWYRQDPGQGLRLIYYSQIVNDFQKGDIAEGYSVSREKKESFPLTVTSAQKNPTAFYLCASSGQGRYSGNTIYFGEGSWLTVV.

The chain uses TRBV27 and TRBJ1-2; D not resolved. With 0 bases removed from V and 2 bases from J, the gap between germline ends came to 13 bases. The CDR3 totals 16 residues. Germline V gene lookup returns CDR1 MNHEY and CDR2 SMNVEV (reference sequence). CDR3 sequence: CASSLSWAATNYGYTF. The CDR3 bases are TGTGCCAGCAGTTTATCGTGGGCTGCGACCAACTATGGCTACACCTTC.

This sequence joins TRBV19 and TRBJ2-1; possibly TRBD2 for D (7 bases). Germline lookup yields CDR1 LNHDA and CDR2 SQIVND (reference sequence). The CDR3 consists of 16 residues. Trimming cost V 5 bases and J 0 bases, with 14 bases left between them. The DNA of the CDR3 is TGTGCCAGTAGTGCGGAGGGGGGGGACTCCTACAATGAGCAGTTCTTC. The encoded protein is CASSAEGGDSYNEQFF.

The CDR3 DNA follows: TGTGCCAGCAGCTTAACACAAGAGACCCAGTACTTC. Translated, it gives CASSLTQETQYF. The V gene is TRBV11-1, the J gene TRBJ2-5, with D uncertain. Between the trimmed V and J ends, which lost 2 bases and 2 bases, there was a span of 3 bases. CDR1 and CDR2 (germline): SGHAT, FQDESV (reference sequence). The CDR3 loop spans 12 amino acids.